This TCR beta chain is from a study of T cells after yellow fever vaccination. Study findings and constraints: Booster sampling recovered most clones from primary vaccination (96% CD4, roughly 86% CD8).

With regard to this clonotype: As yet, its antigen is unknown.

The CDR3 covers 15 residues. J lost 5 bases, V lost 6 bases, and 13 bases had no gene match. The germline CDR1 and CDR2 sequences are MNHEY and SMNVEV (reference sequence). Each CDR3 protein gets one entry after TCRdb re-called the 5' RACE reads with MiXCR. The sample lists some 500,000 distinct CDR3 sequences, around an eighth occurring once. The TCR was taken from a man aged 25 to 40 who received the YFV17D yellow fever vaccine. The sample consisted of PBMCs, taken on the day of the yellow fever booster vaccination. This chain connects TRBV27 to TRBJ2-7, with 7 bases aligning to TRBD2. The CDR3 region is CASRLLGEGKDEQYF. The CDR3 nucleotides are TGTGCCAGCAGGCTTTTGGGGGAGGGGAAGGACGAGCAGTACTTC.